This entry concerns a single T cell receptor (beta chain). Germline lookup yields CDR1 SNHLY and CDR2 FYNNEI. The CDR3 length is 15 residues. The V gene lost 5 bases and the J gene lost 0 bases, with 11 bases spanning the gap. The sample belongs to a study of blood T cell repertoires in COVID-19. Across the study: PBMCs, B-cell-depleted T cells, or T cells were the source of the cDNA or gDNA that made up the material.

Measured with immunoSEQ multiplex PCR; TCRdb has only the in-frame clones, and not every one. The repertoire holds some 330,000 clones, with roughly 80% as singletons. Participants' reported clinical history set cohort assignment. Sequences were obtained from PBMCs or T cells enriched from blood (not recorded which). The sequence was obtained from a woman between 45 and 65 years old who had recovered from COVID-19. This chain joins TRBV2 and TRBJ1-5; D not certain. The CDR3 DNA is TGTGCCAGCAGTTCGGGGTTAAATAGCAATCAGCCCCAGCATTTT. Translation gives CASSSGLNSNQPQHF.